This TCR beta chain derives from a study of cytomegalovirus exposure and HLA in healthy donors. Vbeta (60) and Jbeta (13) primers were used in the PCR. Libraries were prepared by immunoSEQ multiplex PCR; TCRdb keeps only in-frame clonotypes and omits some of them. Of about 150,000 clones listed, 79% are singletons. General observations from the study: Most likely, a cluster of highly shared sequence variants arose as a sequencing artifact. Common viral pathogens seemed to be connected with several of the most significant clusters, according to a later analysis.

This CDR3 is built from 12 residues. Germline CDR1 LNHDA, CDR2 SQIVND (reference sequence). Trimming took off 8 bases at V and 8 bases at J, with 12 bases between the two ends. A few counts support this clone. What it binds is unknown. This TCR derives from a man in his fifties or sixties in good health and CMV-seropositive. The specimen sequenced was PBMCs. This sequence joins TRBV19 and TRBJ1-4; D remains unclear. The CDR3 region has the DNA TGTGCCAGTGGGAGATTTCGGGAAAAACTGTTTTTT. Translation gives CASGRFREKLFF.